The clone carrying this T cell receptor (beta chain) has a single count. Its antigen is not known. The source of the sample is a study of T-cell memory formation after mild COVID-19. Barcoded TCR alpha and TCR beta cDNA libraries with UMIs came from 5'RACE using constant-segment primers. TCRdb re-called the 5' RACE reads with MiXCR, one entry per CDR3 protein. Of approximately 260,000 distinct CDR3 sequences in the sample, roughly 15% are singletons; the top ten hold about 4%. The study, taken as a whole, reports: The CD4+ clones that contracted clustered mainly within CM and EM, and the CD8+ clones concentrated in EMRA. Clones that shrank (day 15 to 85) were balanced CD4/CD8, whereas later expanders leaned CD4+. Cross-reactive memory appears to have joined, as suggested by some responding clones showing up in pre-infection memory.

The TCR was taken from a man in his late teens or twenties who had mild COVID-19 (a few samples of this study predate the infection). Cell type and time point are not known. Sequenced material: PBMCs or a T cell subset sorted from them (not recorded which).

The CDR3 DNA sequence: TGTGCCAGCCTAACAAGGGGGACGAAGGTGGGAGAGCAGTACTTC. Its protein product is CASLTRGTKVGEQYF. This chain joins TRBV6-1 and TRBJ2-7; tentative D call: TRBD1 (6 bases). The CDR3 loop spans 15 amino acids. V gave up 8 bases and J gave up 7 bases, with 24 bases separating them. Germline V gene lookup returns CDR1 MNHNS and CDR2 SASEGT.